The 26 T cell receptor beta chains below all came from one sample that was sequenced in a study of cytomegalovirus exposure and HLA in healthy donors. This PCR relied on a set of 60 Vbeta primers and 13 Jbeta primers. Data came from immunoSEQ multiplex PCR; TCRdb stores just in-frame clones and leaves some out. The data contain 130,000 to 150,000 clones, about three quarters of them singletons. Sequencing was done on a sample of PBMCs. The receptors were gathered from a woman in her thirties or forties in good health and CMV-seronegative.

In its sample, this clone was seen a few times. Different DNA sequences within this sample yield the same CDR3. The chain employs TRBV5-1 and TRBJ1-1, with D maybe TRBD1 (6 bases). V lost 2 bases and J 0 bases, leaving 8 bases between the germline ends. Germline CDR1 reads SGHRS; CDR2 reads YFSETQ. The CDR3 consists of 14 residues. CDR3: CASSFGQLNTEAFF. The CDR3 DNA reads as TGCGCCAGCAGCTTTGGACAGCTGAACACTGAAGCTTTCTTT.

The chain is built from TRBV7-2 and TRBJ2-7, with D tentatively TRBD1 (6 bases). There are 18 residues in the CDR3. Germline assignment: CDR1 SGHTA and CDR2 FQGNSA. V lost 1 base, J lost 4 bases, and 23 bases lay in between. As DNA, the CDR3 is TGTGCCAGCAGCTTAGAACCCGACCGAGGGGGTCCGTTTTACGAGCAGTACGTC. As protein: CASSLEPDRGGPFYEQYV.

This chain links TRBV9 with TRBJ2-6; D call uncertain. Germline CDR1 reads SGDLS; CDR2 reads YYNGEE. The V gene lost 4 bases and the J gene lost 1 base, with 21 bases spanning the gap. The CDR3 runs 19 residues. For the CDR3, the DNA is TGTGCCAGCAGCCCCCGTTCGGTCGGAGCTCCATCTGGGGCCAACGTCCTGACTTTC. Translation gives CASSPRSVGAPSGANVLTF.

The chain recombines TRBV5-1 with TRBJ1-1; 8 positions match TRBD1. V trimming: 6 bases; J trimming: 4 bases; junction bases outside the gene matches: 8. The CDR3 has 14 residues. Germline CDR1 is SGHRS and CDR2 is YFSETQ. The CDR3 protein is CASKTGGGSTEAFF. The DNA of the CDR3 is TGCGCCAGCAAAACAGGGGGGGGTTCCACTGAAGCTTTCTTT.

This clone was seen repeatedly, ten times or more. The CDR3 nucleotides read TGTGCCAGCAGCGTAGAAGGGACAGCCGGCGGGGAGCAGTTCTTC. It specifies CASSVEGTAGGEQFF. The V and J genes are TRBV9 and TRBJ2-1; 7 nucleotides agree with TRBD1. The CDR3 length is 15 residues. Germline CDR1 is SGDLS and CDR2 is YYNGEE. J lost 10 bases, V lost 0 bases, and 10 bases had no gene match.

The chain uses TRBV28 and TRBJ1-3, with TRBD1 matching 7 bases. The V gene's germline CDR1 is MDHEN and CDR2 SYDVKM. This CDR3 comprises 15 residues. V trimming: 8 bases; J trimming: 0 bases; junction bases outside the gene matches: 7. The DNA of the CDR3 is TGTGCCAGCGGGTACGCAGGGGGCTCTGGAAACACCATATATTTT. As protein: CASGYAGGSGNTIYF.

This chain uses TRBV19 with TRBJ1-2, with 10 positions matching TRBD1. Germline V gene data show CDR1 as LNHDA and CDR2 as SQIVND (reference sequence). V trimming: 7 bases; J trimming: 4 bases; junction bases outside the gene matches: 15. This CDR3 region has 17 residues. The CDR3 DNA sequence: TGTGCCAGTACCCCTACATGGGGGACAGGGGCATCCTATGGCTACACCTTC. Encoded protein: CASTPTWGTGASYGYTF.

This clone was seen a few times. The chain recombines TRBV2 with TRBJ1-5, with TRBD1 identical over 8 bases. Germline CDR1 reads SNHLY; CDR2 reads FYNNEI. The length of the CDR3 is 14 residues. Trimming removed 5 bases from V and 6 bases from J; junction bases left unmatched: 6. CDR3 in DNA: TGTGCCAGCAGTTATGGGCAGGGGGCTCAGCCCCAGCATTTT. Residues: CASSYGQGAQPQHF.

This chain joins TRBV9 and TRBJ2-3, with D maybe TRBD2 (7 bases). Germline CDR1 is SGDLS and CDR2 is YYNGEE. This CDR3 is 16 amino acids long. Trimming took off 4 bases at V and 2 bases at J, with 17 bases between the two ends. CDR3 region: CASSMGRGGTTDTQYF. The CDR3 DNA is TGTGCCAGCAGCATGGGAAGGGGGGGCACCACAGATACGCAGTATTTT.

V gene TRBV21-1 combines with J gene TRBJ1-6. TRBV21-1 is tagged as a pseudogene. The CDR3 consists of 15 residues. This CDR3 is CASSKDPSHWFTLHF. The CDR3 nucleotides read TGTGCCAGCAGCAAAGACCCATCCCACTGGTTCACCCTCCACTTT.

The genes are TRBV27 and TRBJ2-7; TRBD2 aligns across 9 bases. V lost 2 bases and J lost 9; bases outside the gene matches: 5. CDR3 length: 13 residues. Germline-derived CDR1 and CDR2 are MNHEY and SMNVEV (reference sequence). The CDR3 is CASSLRGGGVQYV. CDR3 in DNA: TGTGCCAGCAGTTTACGCGGGGGGGGCGTGCAGTACGTC.

V gene TRBV18 combines with J gene TRBJ1-1; TRBD1 matches 8 bases. CDR1 KGHSH and CDR2 LQKENI come from the germline V gene. V shed 4 bases, J shed 2 bases, and the junction held 6 bases outside the gene matches. The CDR3 is 15 residues long. The CDR3 region is CASSLQGGSNTEAFF. Here the CDR3 DNA reads TGTGCCAGCTCACTACAGGGGGGAAGTAACACTGAAGCTTTCTTT.

The chain employs TRBV5-1 and TRBJ2-3, with 12 positions matching TRBD2. CDR3 length: 17 amino acids. The V segment lost 4 bases and the J segment 3 bases; nucleotides outside the gene matches: 9. The germline gives CDR1 SGHRS, CDR2 YFSETQ. CDR3 sequence reads: CASSRLSSGGATDTQYF. CDR3 coding DNA: TGCGCCAGCAGCCGCCTGTCTAGCGGGGGGGCGACAGATACGCAGTATTTT.

The chain combines TRBV7-9 with TRBJ1-2, with 7 nucleotides matching TRBD1. This CDR3 comprises 12 residues. CDR1 and CDR2 from the germline V gene are SEHNR and FQNEAQ (reference sequence). After removal of 5 bases from V and 6 bases from J, the junction contained 3 bases not matched to a gene. The CDR3 is CASSLGTDGYTF. DNA of the CDR3: TGTGCCAGCAGCCTCGGGACAGATGGCTACACCTTC.

Only one count was recorded for this clone. The chain combines TRBV10-3 with TRBJ2-5; D uncertain. The V gene's germline CDR1 is ENHRY and CDR2 SYGVKD. The length of the CDR3 is 14 residues. The V and J ends lost 0 bases and 1 base respectively, with 6 bases between them. CDR3 sequence: CAISESLSQETQYF. The CDR3, as DNA: TGTGCCATCAGTGAGTCTCTAAGCCAAGAGACCCAGTACTTC.

This rearrangement joins TRBV6-1 to TRBJ1-1, with no clear D. The CDR3 length is 11 residues. Deletions cut 3 bases from V and 10 bases from J, with 9 bases between. Germline CDR1 MNHNS, CDR2 SASEGT. In DNA form, the CDR3 reads TGTGCCAGCAGTGATGGAGGGCGAGCTTTCTTT. It codes for CASSDGGRAFF.

The rearrangement joins TRBV15 to TRBJ2-5, with 11 bases identical to TRBD2. The length of the CDR3 is 15 residues. CDR1 is LNHNV and CDR2 is YYDKDF in the germline V gene (reference sequence). V was clipped by 5 bases and J by 5 bases; unmatched bases: 7. CDR3 in amino acids: CATSRTSGYLETQYF. CDR3 nucleotides: TGTGCCACCAGCCGGACTAGCGGGTACTTGGAGACCCAGTACTTC.

This sequence joins TRBV9 and TRBJ2-5; tentative D call: TRBD1 (6 bases). Germline-derived CDR1 and CDR2 are SGDLS and YYNGEE. The V end lost 0 bases, the J end lost 5 bases, and 11 bases lay between the germline ends. This CDR3 comprises 14 residues. CDR3 nucleotides: TGTGCCAGCAGCGTAGCCCAGGGGCACGAGACCCAGTACTTC. Translation gives CASSVAQGHETQYF.

The rearrangement joins TRBV19 to TRBJ2-1; 7 positions match TRBD2. Unmatched junction bases numbered 2, after V lost 1 base and J lost 5 bases. The germline V gene has CDR1 LNHDA and CDR2 SQIVND (reference sequence). The CDR3 spans 14 residues. DNA for the CDR3: TGTGCCAGTAGTATAGTAGGGAGGGACAATGAGCAGTTCTTC. It encodes CASSIVGRDNEQFF.

The chain combines TRBV11-2 with TRBJ2-3; 8 positions match TRBD2. Germline V gene lookup returns CDR1 SGHAT and CDR2 FQNNGV. The ends lost 5 bases at V and 1 base at J; junction bases unmatched: 8. The length of the CDR3 is 16 residues. The CDR3 region is CASSPPTAGGTDTQYF. In nucleotides, the CDR3 is TGTGCCAGCAGCCCCCCTACAGCGGGGGGCACAGATACGCAGTATTTT.

The rearrangement joins TRBV10-3 to TRBJ2-7; D unresolved. Per germline, CDR1 ENHRY and CDR2 SYGVKD. Deletions cut 3 bases from V and 2 bases from J, with 11 bases between. This CDR3 region has 14 residues. CDR3 in amino acids: CAISDSSGTYEQYF. CDR3 DNA: TGTGCCATCAGTGACTCTTCAGGCACCTACGAGCAGTACTTC.

This clone was picked up one time. CDR3 protein: CASSGILARSSYEQYF. The CDR3 region has the DNA TGTGCCAGCAGTGGAATACTAGCGAGGAGCTCCTACGAGCAGTACTTC. J is TRBJ2-5 and V is TRBV2; 7 bases agree with TRBD2. Gene TRBJ2-7 matches the end of the DNA better, so the J call may be wrong. The CDR3 has 16 residues. Looked up from germline, CDR1 is SNHLY and CDR2 is FYNNEI.

CDR3 DNA sequence: TGTGCCAGCAGGATTAAGACAGGTGCGGCGGAGCAGTACTTC. Its translation is CASRIKTGAAEQYF. The chain employs TRBV27 and TRBJ2-7; maybe TRBD1 (6 bases). Trimming shortened V by 6 bases and J by 7 bases, and 19 bases separated the two germline ends. This CDR3 has 14 amino acids. Germline CDR1 is MNHEY and CDR2 is SMNVEV (reference sequence).

The chain employs TRBV28 and TRBJ1-4, with a tentative D call TRBD1 (5 bases). Per germline, CDR1 MDHEN and CDR2 SYDVKM. The CDR3 loop spans 16 amino acids. The V end lost 6 bases, the J end lost 0 bases, and 14 bases lay between the germline ends. The CDR3 DNA reads TGTGCCAGCAGAGGGGTCTTAAGGGCAACTAATGAAAAACTGTTTTTT. It translates to CASRGVLRATNEKLFF.

Worth noting for this clone: Other DNA sequences in the same sample also yield this CDR3. The chain uses TRBV2 and TRBJ2-5, with 7 bases fitting TRBD1. Trimming cost V 7 bases and J 5 bases; bases outside gene matches: 7. The germline gives CDR1 SNHLY, CDR2 FYNNEI. The CDR3 is made up of 13 amino acids. The CDR3 region is CASTTGVDETQYF. In DNA form, the CDR3 reads TGTGCCAGCACAACAGGGGTGGATGAGACCCAGTACTTC.

This clone was observed a few times. V and J are TRBV7-9 and TRBJ1-1; 9 bases map to TRBD1. Germline V gene lookup returns CDR1 SEHNR and CDR2 FQNEAQ (reference sequence). The CDR3 is 15 residues long. The J segment lost 4 bases and the V segment lost 4 bases, leaving 7 bases of the junction unmatched. CDR3 bases: TGTGCCAGCAGCTGCATTCCGGGACAGGGCACTGAAGCTTTCTTT. Translation gives CASSCIPGQGTEAFF.